What follows are 32 T cell receptor beta chains derived from one specimen sequenced in a study of cytomegalovirus exposure and HLA in healthy donors. PCR primers comprised 60 Vbeta and 13 Jbeta primers. Clones were read by immunoSEQ multiplex PCR, and TCRdb kept only the in-frame ones, dropping some. Among approximately 170,000 clones, more than 80% were seen once, and the ten largest hold 0.77%. Sample: PBMCs. All receptors come from a woman aged 18 to 35 in good health and CMV-seronegative.

V and J are TRBV2 and TRBJ2-2, with TRBD2 matching 7 bases. V was pared by 4 bases and J by 0 bases, with 5 bases of the junction left unmatched. This CDR3 is built from 16 residues. Germline lookup yields CDR1 SNHLY and CDR2 FYNNEI. The CDR3 sequence is CASSGEGGTNTGELFF. CDR3 sequence (DNA): TGTGCCAGCAGTGGAGAGGGAGGGACGAACACCGGGGAGCTGTTTTTT.

DNA of the CDR3: TGTGCCAGCAGCCAAGATCTCCGGTCTGGGGAGCTGTTTTTT. This encodes CASSQDLRSGELFF. V and J are TRBV4-2 and TRBJ2-2; D is undetermined. Germline V gene sequence: CDR1 LGHNA, CDR2 YNFKEQ. The germline V and J ends were trimmed by 0 bases and 8 bases, with 10 bases remaining between them. The CDR3 consists of 14 residues.

V and J are TRBV30 and TRBJ1-2; the D is unclear. Germline CDR1 GTSNPN, CDR2 SVGIG (reference sequence). The V gene lost 2 bases and the J gene lost 7 bases, with 14 bases spanning the gap. CDR3 length equals 13 residues. The CDR3 DNA reads TGTGCCTGGAGTTCCCGTGAAGGCGGTGGCTACACCTTC. It translates to CAWSSREGGGYTF.

The V and J genes are TRBV7-9 and TRBJ2-4; D is possibly TRBD2 (5 bases). CDR3 length: 15 residues. The germline gives CDR1 SEHNR, CDR2 FQNEAQ (reference sequence). V lost 1 base and J lost 1, with 8 bases in between. The CDR3 nucleotides are TGTGCCAGCAGCTTAGTTAGAGGGGCCAAAAACATTCAGTACTTC. Translating gives CASSLVRGAKNIQYF.

This clone was recorded only once. The chain carries TRBV10-2 and TRBJ1-2, with D possibly TRBD1 on 5 matching bases. The CDR3 covers 16 residues. Trimming cost V 4 bases and J 3 bases, with 18 bases left between them. Germline V lookup: CDR1 WSHSY, CDR2 SAAADI. The CDR3 spells CASSVVTGDGDYGYTF. In DNA, the CDR3 is TGCGCCAGCAGTGTTGTCACGGGGGATGGTGACTATGGCTACACCTTC.

The genes are TRBV18 and TRBJ2-3, with a possible D match to TRBD1 (5 bases). The V gene lost 3 bases and the J gene lost 3 bases, with 10 bases spanning the gap. In germline, CDR1 is KGHSH, CDR2 LQKENI. This CDR3 has 14 residues. The CDR3 DNA reads TGTGCCAGCTCACCCCTGACAGCAACAGATACGCAGTATTTT. It codes for CASSPLTATDTQYF.

The gene calls are TRBV15 and TRBJ2-7; 9 bases line up with TRBD2. The germline V gene encodes CDR1 LNHNV and CDR2 YYDKDF (reference sequence). Unmatched junction bases numbered 11, after V lost 8 bases and J lost 0 bases. This CDR3 is built from 16 residues. CDR3 residues: CATQGGLADDSYEQYF. The CDR3 region has the DNA TGTGCCACCCAGGGGGGACTAGCCGACGACTCCTACGAGCAGTACTTC.

V gene TRBV5-6 combines with J gene TRBJ2-5, with TRBD1 matching over 7 bases. TRBJ2-7 explains the end of the DNA better; the J call may be wrong. The V gene's germline CDR1 is SGHDT and CDR2 YYEEEE. The CDR3 consists of 15 residues. The CDR3 sequence: CASSLVGTEDYEQYF. As DNA, the CDR3 is TGTGCCAGCAGCTTGGTCGGGACAGAAGACTACGAGCAGTACTTC.

J is TRBJ1-2 and V is TRBV2, with 7 positions matching TRBD1. The CDR3 loop spans 13 amino acids. Germline values: CDR1 SNHLY, CDR2 FYNNEI. Losses at the gene ends were 10 bases for V and 2 bases for J; bases not matched to a gene: 7. CDR3 nucleotides: TGTGCCATCCAAGACAGGGTGAACTATGGCTACACCTTC. Translated, it gives CAIQDRVNYGYTF.

Points on this clone: The germline gene is not matched at one end of the junction; a read error may be the cause. V is TRBV7-9 and J is TRBJ2-7; the D is unclear. The CDR3 consists of 14 residues. The germline CDR1 and CDR2 sequences are SEHNR and FQNEAQ (reference sequence). This CDR3 reads CSSSFFERQNEQYF. Written as DNA, the CDR3 is TGTTCCAGCAGCTTTTTCGAGCGCCAGAACGAGCAGTACTTC.

The gene calls are TRBV18 and TRBJ2-7, with a possible D match to TRBD1 (6 bases). CDR3 size: 13 residues. Trimming removed 4 bases from V and 3 bases from J, with 10 bases in between. Germline lookup yields CDR1 KGHSH and CDR2 LQKENI. In DNA form, the CDR3 reads TGTGCCAGCTCACAACAGGGAGACTACGAGCAGTACTTC. Translating it yields CASSQQGDYEQYF.

CDR3 coding DNA: TGCGCCAGCAGCTTGGTCGGAGGTGGTAATGAAAAACTGTTTTTT. Amino acids: CASSLVGGGNEKLFF. The rearrangement links TRBV5-1 to TRBJ1-4; D remains unclear. V gave up 0 bases and J gave up 4 bases, with 10 bases separating them. Germline CDR1 and CDR2: SGHRS and YFSETQ. The CDR3 runs to 15 residues.

The CDR3 sequence: CASNPGGDQPQHF. CDR3 DNA sequence: TGTGCCAGCAATCCGGGGGGTGACCAGCCCCAGCATTTT. This chain joins TRBV25-1 and TRBJ1-5; maybe TRBD1 (5 bases). The CDR3 sequence is 13 residues long. Per germline, CDR1 MGHDK and CDR2 SYGVNS. The germline V and J ends were trimmed by 7 bases and 7 bases, with 14 bases remaining between them.

The gene calls are TRBV14 and TRBJ2-7, with 8 bases identical to TRBD1. J gave up 6 bases and V 1 base, and 2 bases lay outside the gene matches. In germline, CDR1 is SGHDN, CDR2 FVKESK. The length of the CDR3 is 13 residues. The CDR3 loop is CASSQVTGVEQYF. The CDR3 coding sequence is TGTGCCAGCAGCCAAGTGACAGGGGTCGAGCAGTACTTC.

The chain is built from TRBV7-2 and TRBJ2-7; D ambiguous. V was shortened by 0 bases and J by 7 bases, with 13 bases between the two germline ends. CDR1 SGHTA and CDR2 FQGNSA come from the germline V gene. The CDR3 contains 14 residues. Written as DNA, the CDR3 is TGTGCCAGCAGCTTAGCGACAAACTCGGAAGAGCAGTACTTC. Encoded protein: CASSLATNSEEQYF.

This clone has only one observation. The junction does not match germline at one end; this may be a read error. The chain combines TRBV7-2 with TRBJ2-3; 10 bases agree with TRBD2. Looked up from germline, CDR1 is SGHTA and CDR2 is FQGNSA. The CDR3 runs 15 residues. Here the CDR3 reads CASSVAGGGRIGQYF. DNA for the CDR3: TGTGCCAGCAGCGTAGCGGGAGGCGGCCGAATCGGGCAGTATTTT.

The chain employs TRBV19 and TRBJ2-7, with D unclear. This CDR3 contains 12 residues. V was cut by 3 bases and J by 5 bases, with 8 bases left in between. Germline lookup yields CDR1 LNHDA and CDR2 SQIVND (reference sequence). For the CDR3, the DNA is TGTGCCAGTAGTATGCGAGGAAACGAGCAGTACTTC. This gives the protein CASSMRGNEQYF.

The V call is TRBV2, the J call TRBJ1-3, with D hard to call. CDR3 length equals 16 residues. Looked up from germline, CDR1 is SNHLY and CDR2 is FYNNEI. Trimming cost V 4 bases and J 3 bases, with 16 bases left between them. The CDR3 bases are TGTGCCAGCAGTGCCCCGTCGGGATTCGGTGGAAACACCATATATTTT. It translates to CASSAPSGFGGNTIYF.

The gene calls are TRBV6-1 and TRBJ2-7, with TRBD1 identical over 9 bases. CDR3 size: 16 residues. CDR1 is MNHNS and CDR2 is SASEGT in the germline V gene. J gave up 4 bases and V 0 bases, and 7 bases lay outside the gene matches. The chain's CDR3 is CASSEAILTGGYEQYF. The CDR3 nucleotides read TGTGCCAGCAGTGAAGCGATCCTGACAGGGGGGTACGAGCAGTACTTC.

J is TRBJ2-5 and V is TRBV5-6; no clear D. Germline V gives CDR1 SGHDT, CDR2 YYEEEE. CDR3 length: 15 residues. The V and J ends lost 4 bases and 3 bases respectively, with 16 bases between them. CDR3 in DNA: TGTGCCAGCAGCCAAAACAAACAGCCTGAAGAGACCCAGTACTTC. Residues: CASSQNKQPEETQYF.

The chain uses TRBV9 and TRBJ2-1, with 9 nucleotides matching TRBD2. Trimming removed 4 bases from V and 7 bases from J; junction bases left unmatched: 15. The CDR3 is made up of 17 amino acids. CDR1 is SGDLS and CDR2 is YYNGEE in the germline V gene. CDR3 loop: CASSLRGSGGLRNEQFF. The CDR3 DNA reads as TGTGCCAGCAGCCTACGGGGTAGCGGGGGCTTACGGAATGAGCAGTTCTTC. The complete variable domain, with remaining parts taken from reference TRBV9 and TRBJ2-1, reads DSGVTQTPKHLITATGQRVTLRCSPRSGDLSVYWYQQSLDQGLQFLIQYYNGEERAKGNILERFSAQQFPDLHSELNLSSLELGDSALYFCASSLRGSGGLRNEQFFGPGTRLTVL.

This chain joins TRBV4-1 and TRBJ2-1; D is possibly TRBD2 (5 bases). The CDR3 totals 15 residues. V was shortened by 7 bases and J by 2 bases, with 15 bases between the two germline ends. Germline V gene lookup returns CDR1 MGHRA and CDR2 YSYEKL. CDR3 in amino acids: CASTADGITYNEQFF. As DNA, the CDR3 is TGCGCCAGCACAGCGGACGGGATAACCTACAATGAGCAGTTCTTC.

The sample holds one count of this clone. The CDR3 loop reads CASSLAGGGRNEKLFF. CDR3 nucleotide sequence: TGCGCCAGCAGCTTGGCCGGGGGAGGTCGTAATGAAAAACTGTTTTTT. The V call is TRBV5-1, the J call TRBJ1-4; maybe TRBD1 (5 bases). The CDR3 covers 16 residues. Germline V gives CDR1 SGHRS, CDR2 YFSETQ. The germline V and J ends were trimmed by 0 bases and 4 bases, with 13 bases remaining between them.

In its sample, this clone was seen once. The chain employs TRBV30 and TRBJ1-4; D is undetermined. The CDR3 contains 14 residues. V gave up 0 bases and J gave up 5 bases, with 10 bases separating them. Germline V CDR1 and CDR2: GTSNPN, SVGIG (reference sequence). CDR3 sequence reads: CAWSVGQENEKLFF. DNA for the CDR3: TGTGCCTGGAGTGTGGGTCAGGAAAATGAAAAACTGTTTTTT.

This sequence joins TRBV5-1 and TRBJ2-3; 9 nucleotides line up with TRBD1. Germline lookup yields CDR1 SGHRS and CDR2 YFSETQ. J was trimmed by 3 bases and V by 4 bases; bases with no gene match: 12. This CDR3 contains 17 residues. The CDR3 here is CASSEGQGTSRTDTQYF. The CDR3 DNA sequence: TGCGCCAGCAGCGAGGGACAGGGAACTTCTAGGACAGATACGCAGTATTTT. Variable domain in full (rest from reference TRBV5-1 and TRBJ2-3): KAGVTQTPRYLIKTRGQQVTLSCSPISGHRSVSWYQQTPGQGLQFLFEYFSETQRNKGNFPGRFSGRQFSNSRSEMNVSTLELGDSALYLCASSEGQGTSRTDTQYFGPGTRLTVL.

The chain couples TRBV6-5 to TRBJ1-2, with 10 bases fitting TRBD1. Trimming cost V 2 bases and J 5 bases; bases outside gene matches: 5. There are 15 residues in the CDR3. The germline gives CDR1 MNHEY, CDR2 SVGAGI. The CDR3 sequence is CASSYRGQGIYGYTF. The CDR3 nucleotides read TGTGCCAGCAGTTACCGGGGACAGGGGATATATGGCTACACCTTC.

The chain employs TRBV19 and TRBJ1-5, with D unclear. The CDR3 has 13 residues. V was clipped by 5 bases and J by 3 bases, with 8 bases between them. Germline lookup yields CDR1 LNHDA and CDR2 SQIVND (reference sequence). The CDR3 loop is CASSARANQPQHF. DNA of the CDR3: TGTGCCAGTAGTGCGAGGGCCAATCAGCCCCAGCATTTT.

V usage is TRBV23-1 and J usage is TRBJ2-2; 7 bases agree with TRBD2. TRBV23-1 is labeled an ORF, and its function is uncertain. This CDR3 comprises 20 residues. Losses at the gene ends were 1 base for V and 0 bases for J; bases not matched to a gene: 14. CDR3 coding DNA: TGCGCCAGCAGTCAATTAGGGAGGGGCCAGCTATTCGCGAACACCGGGGAGCTGTTTTTT. Protein product: CASSQLGRGQLFANTGELFF.

This chain connects TRBV28 to TRBJ2-3; 9 bases agree with TRBD2. This CDR3 region has 15 residues. Trimming cost V 6 bases and J 9 bases; bases outside gene matches: 13. Germline V gives CDR1 MDHEN, CDR2 SYDVKM. CDR3 coding DNA: TGTGCCAGCAGCCAAATAGCGGGAGCGGGGGAGACGCAGTATTTT. Its protein is CASSQIAGAGETQYF.

V usage is TRBV19 and J usage is TRBJ2-3, with D possibly TRBD2 on 6 matching bases. Trimming shortened V by 7 bases and J by 4 bases, and 18 bases separated the two germline ends. CDR1 and CDR2 from the germline V gene are LNHDA and SQIVND (reference sequence). CDR3 size: 15 residues. The CDR3 is CASTLTGSGSDTQYF. The CDR3, as DNA: TGTGCCAGTACCCTCACCGGGAGTGGCTCAGATACGCAGTATTTT.

The chain couples TRBV6-4 to TRBJ2-2, with D perhaps TRBD2 (5 bases). Germline V CDR1 and CDR2: MRHNA, SNTAGT. This CDR3 contains 15 residues. The ends were cut back, 6 bases at V and 0 bases at J, with 11 bases in the middle. The DNA for the CDR3 is TGTGCCAGCAGCAAAACTAGTGCGAACACCGGGGAGCTGTTTTTT. Amino acid sequence: CASSKTSANTGELFF.

J is TRBJ1-4 and V is TRBV2; D unresolved. CDR3 size: 14 residues. Trimming pared 8 bases from V and 6 bases from J, leaving 16 bases between. CDR1 and CDR2 from the germline V gene are SNHLY and FYNNEI. The chain's CDR3 is CASGHPGLDEKLFF. CDR3 DNA sequence: TGTGCCAGCGGCCATCCGGGGTTGGATGAAAAACTGTTTTTT.